The 17 T cell receptor beta chains reported below all come from one sample, sequenced in a study of regulatory T cells in long-lasting Graves disease. TCR beta libraries were built with iRepertoire HTBI primers and Arm-PCR of CDR3 regions. In TCRdb, the multiplex PCR reads were re-called with MiXCR into one record per CDR3 protein. The table has 500,000 to 700,000 distinct CDR3 sequences, about 30% seen once; the top ten hold about 42%. The sample's time point: persistent/refractory GD, antithyroid drugs over 5 years with positive TRAb. PBMC RNA served as the TCR library source. Specimen: peripheral blood mononuclear cells (PBMCs), collected when the disease was refractory, from a patient treated with antithyroid drugs. These receptor sequences come from a female donor with Graves disease.

The chain uses TRBV6-1 and TRBJ1-1, with D unclear. The CDR3 length is 15 residues. Deletions cut 10 bases from V and 5 bases from J, with 23 bases between. Looked up from germline, CDR1 is MNHNS and CDR2 is SASEGT. The CDR3 nucleotides are TGTGCCACCCAACTAGAGGGAAACCTCGGGACTGAAGCTTTCTTT. Translating gives CATQLEGNLGTEAFF.

The gene calls are TRBV20-1 and TRBJ1-4; D not certain. Germline assignment: CDR1 DFQATT and CDR2 SNEGSKA (reference sequence). The CDR3 loop spans 15 amino acids. Trimming shortened V by 0 bases and J by 8 bases, and 16 bases separated the two germline ends. The CDR3, as DNA: TGCAGTGCTAGAGATCACGGTTCCCTGGTGGAAAAACTGTTTTTT. As protein: CSARDHGSLVEKLFF.

V is TRBV7-9 and J is TRBJ1-6; D unresolved. CDR3 size: 14 residues. V lost 8 bases, J lost 1 base, and 9 bases lay in between. Germline V gives CDR1 SEHNR, CDR2 FQNEAQ (reference sequence). DNA for the CDR3: TGTGCCAGCGGGGTAGGATCCTATAATTCACCCCTCCACTTT. It codes for CASGVGSYNSPLHF.

This clonotype turned up a few times. The DNA of the CDR3 is TGCAGTGCTAGAGATACCCGGGGGAACAACTATGGCTACACCTTC. Translation gives CSARDTRGNNYGYTF. The chain links TRBV20-1 to TRBJ1-2; maybe TRBD1 (5 bases). V shed 0 bases and J shed 2 bases, with 13 bases lying between them. From germline, CDR1 is DFQATT and CDR2 SNEGSKA (reference sequence). This CDR3 is 15 amino acids long.

This clonotype was seen a handful of times. J is TRBJ1-1 and V is TRBV6-1; the D gene is possibly TRBD1 (5 bases). Trimming shortened V by 7 bases and J by 4 bases, and 16 bases separated the two germline ends. This CDR3 has 14 amino acids. CDR1 and CDR2 from the germline V gene are MNHNS and SASEGT. In DNA form, the CDR3 reads TGTGCCAGCACCCTTAGGGGAGTTGGCACTGAAGCTTTCTTT. Residues: CASTLRGVGTEAFF.

This chain joins TRBV12-3 or TRBV12-4 and TRBJ2-2, with D hard to call. V dropped 7 bases and J dropped 8 bases, with 8 bases sitting between them. There are 11 residues in the CDR3. The CDR3 is CASTPGGELFF. CDR3 nucleotide sequence: TGTGCCAGCACCCCTGGGGGGGAGCTGTTTTTT.

Ten or more counts support this clonotype. The chain couples TRBV2 to TRBJ2-5, with 7 positions matching TRBD1. The CDR3 is made up of 14 amino acids. V lost 5 bases to trimming and J lost 3 bases; unmatched junction nucleotides: 6. The V gene's germline CDR1 is SNHLY and CDR2 FYNNEI. DNA for the CDR3: TGTGCCAGCAGTAGTTACAGGGGAAAAGAGACCCAGTACTTC. Translation: CASSSYRGKETQYF.

The chain links TRBV11-2 to TRBJ2-4; D uncertain. Germline CDR1 SGHAT, CDR2 FQNNGV. This CDR3 region has 15 residues. Trimming took 0 bases from V and 1 from J, leaving 7 bases between them. CDR3 sequence: CASSLDYGAKNIQYF. CDR3 bases: TGTGCCAGCAGCTTAGACTACGGGGCCAAAAACATTCAGTACTTC.

This clonotype was seen only once. The genes are TRBV3-1 and TRBJ2-5; a possible D gene is TRBD2 (7 bases). This CDR3 spans 15 amino acids. The germline V and J ends were trimmed by 4 bases and 5 bases, with 17 bases remaining between them. Germline assignment: CDR1 LGHDT and CDR2 YNNKEL (reference sequence). The CDR3 protein is CASSLGLGGRETQYF. The CDR3 DNA reads as TGTGCCAGCAGCCTGGGCTTGGGGGGGCGGGAGACCCAGTACTTC.

The chain combines TRBV5-1 with TRBJ2-2, with 10 bases that match TRBD1. V lost 4 bases, J lost 1 base, and 10 bases stayed unmatched. The CDR3 has 18 amino acids. Germline CDR1 reads SGHRS; CDR2 reads YFSETQ. The CDR3 is CASSARDRGKLNTGELFF. The CDR3, as DNA: TGCGCCAGCAGCGCTCGGGACAGGGGAAAATTGAACACCGGGGAGCTGTTTTTT.

The sample holds a few counts of this clonotype. This chain joins TRBV20-1 and TRBJ2-1; 12 bases match TRBD2. There are 14 residues in the CDR3. From germline, CDR1 is DFQATT and CDR2 SNEGSKA (reference sequence). The V segment lost 2 bases and the J segment 8 bases; nucleotides outside the gene matches: 4. The CDR3 is CSARRLAGGHEQFF. CDR3 DNA: TGCAGTGCTAGACGCCTAGCGGGAGGGCATGAGCAGTTCTTC.

This rearrangement joins TRBV27 to TRBJ2-7; D might be TRBD1 (6 bases). The CDR3 is 15 amino acids. V dropped 5 bases and J dropped 2 bases, with 16 bases sitting between them. Germline-derived CDR1 and CDR2 are MNHEY and SMNVEV (reference sequence). Written as DNA, the CDR3 is TGTGCCAGCAGTCCCAGGGGTAGCCGTCCCTACGAGCAGTACTTC. Translation: CASSPRGSRPYEQYF.

This clonotype was recorded many times. This chain uses TRBV12-3 or TRBV12-4 with TRBJ1-4; a possible D gene is TRBD1 (6 bases). The V gene lost 5 bases and the J gene lost 8 bases, with 24 bases spanning the gap. The CDR3 is 17 residues long. The CDR3 coding sequence is TGTGCCAGCAGTCACCCCTCAGGGGCCGCCCGGGAGGAAAAACTGTTTTTT. Protein product: CASSHPSGAAREEKLFF.

This clonotype has at least ten counts. The chain carries TRBV12-3 or TRBV12-4 and TRBJ1-1; unclear D gene. This CDR3 has 15 amino acids. V was clipped by 2 bases and J by 3 bases, with 13 bases between them. CDR3 bases: TGTGCCAGCAGTTTATCCGGGAGTGGGTACACTGAAGCTTTCTTT. This encodes CASSLSGSGYTEAFF.

The chain uses TRBV30 and TRBJ1-2; D is undetermined. The V and J ends lost 2 bases and 0 bases respectively, with 10 bases between them. Germline V lookup: CDR1 GTSNPN, CDR2 SVGIG (reference sequence). There are 14 residues in the CDR3. The CDR3 protein is CAWSTTPSNYGYTF. In DNA, the CDR3 is TGTGCCTGGAGTACGACACCCTCTAACTATGGCTACACCTTC.

This chain joins TRBV5-6 and TRBJ2-7; tentative D call: TRBD1 (5 bases). The CDR3 has 16 residues. Germline CDR1 reads SGHDT; CDR2 reads YYEEEE. V was pared by 1 base and J by 7 bases, with 21 bases between. CDR3 region: CASSLLVGQAPGEQYF. In DNA, the CDR3 is TGTGCCAGCAGCTTGTTGGTGGGGCAGGCCCCAGGGGAGCAGTACTTC.

This chain uses TRBV29-1 with TRBJ1-6; D is uncertain. In germline, CDR1 is SQVTM, CDR2 ANQGSEA. Trimming took off 6 bases at V and 6 bases at J, with 12 bases between the two ends. The CDR3 consists of 13 residues. In nucleotides, the CDR3 is TGCAGCGTCGGCCTTGATTTTAATTCACCCCTCCACTTT. This codes for CSVGLDFNSPLHF.